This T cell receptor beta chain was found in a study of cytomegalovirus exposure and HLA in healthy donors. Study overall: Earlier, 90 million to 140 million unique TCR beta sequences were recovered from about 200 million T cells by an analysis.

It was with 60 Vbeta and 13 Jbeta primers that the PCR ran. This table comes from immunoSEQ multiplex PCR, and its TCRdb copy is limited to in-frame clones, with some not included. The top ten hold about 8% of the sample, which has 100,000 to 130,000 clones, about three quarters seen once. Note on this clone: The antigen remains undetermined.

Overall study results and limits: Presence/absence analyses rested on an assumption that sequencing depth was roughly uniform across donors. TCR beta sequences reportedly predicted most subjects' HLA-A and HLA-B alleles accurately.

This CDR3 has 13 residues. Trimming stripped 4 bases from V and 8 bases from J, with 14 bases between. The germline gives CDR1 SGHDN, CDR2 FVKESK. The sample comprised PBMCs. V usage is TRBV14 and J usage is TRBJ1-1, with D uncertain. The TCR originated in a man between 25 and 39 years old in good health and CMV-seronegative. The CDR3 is CASSPVRGAEAFF. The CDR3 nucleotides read TGTGCCAGCAGCCCCGTACGGGGAGCAGAAGCTTTCTTT.